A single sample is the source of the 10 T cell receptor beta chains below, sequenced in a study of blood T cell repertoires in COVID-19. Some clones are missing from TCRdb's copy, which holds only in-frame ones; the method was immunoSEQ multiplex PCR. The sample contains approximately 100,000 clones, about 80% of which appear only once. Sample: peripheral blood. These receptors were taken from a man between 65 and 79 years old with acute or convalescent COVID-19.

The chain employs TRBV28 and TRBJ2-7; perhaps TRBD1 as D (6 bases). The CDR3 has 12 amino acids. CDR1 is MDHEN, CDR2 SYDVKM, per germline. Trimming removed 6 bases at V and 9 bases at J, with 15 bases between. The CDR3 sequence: CASRQDSLMQYF. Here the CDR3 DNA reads TGTGCCAGCAGGCAGGACAGCCTTATGCAGTACTTC.

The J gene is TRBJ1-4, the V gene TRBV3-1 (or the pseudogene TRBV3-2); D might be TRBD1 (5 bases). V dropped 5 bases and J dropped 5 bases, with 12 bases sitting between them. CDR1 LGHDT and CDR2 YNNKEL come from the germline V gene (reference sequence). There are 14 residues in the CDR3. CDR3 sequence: CASSARASNEKLFF. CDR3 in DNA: TGTGCCAGCAGCGCCAGGGCTTCGAATGAAAAACTGTTTTTT.

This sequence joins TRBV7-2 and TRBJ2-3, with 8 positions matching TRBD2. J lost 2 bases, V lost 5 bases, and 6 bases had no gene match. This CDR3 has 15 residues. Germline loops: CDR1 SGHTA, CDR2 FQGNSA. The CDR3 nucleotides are TGTGCCAGCAGCCGTAGCGGGACCAACACAGATACGCAGTATTTT. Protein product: CASSRSGTNTDTQYF.

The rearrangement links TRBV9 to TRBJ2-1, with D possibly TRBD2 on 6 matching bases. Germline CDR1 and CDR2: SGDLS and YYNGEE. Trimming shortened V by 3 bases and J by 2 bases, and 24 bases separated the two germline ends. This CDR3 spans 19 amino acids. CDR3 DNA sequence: TGTGCCAGCAGCGCTGGGTCACCTTGGCGGAGGGGAACCTACAATGAGCAGTTCTTC. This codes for CASSAGSPWRRGTYNEQFF.

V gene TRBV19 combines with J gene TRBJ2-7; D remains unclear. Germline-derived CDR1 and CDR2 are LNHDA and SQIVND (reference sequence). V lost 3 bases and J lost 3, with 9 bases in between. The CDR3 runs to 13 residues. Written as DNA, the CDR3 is TGTGCCAGTAGTATGTATAGCTTCTACGAGCAGTACTTC. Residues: CASSMYSFYEQYF.

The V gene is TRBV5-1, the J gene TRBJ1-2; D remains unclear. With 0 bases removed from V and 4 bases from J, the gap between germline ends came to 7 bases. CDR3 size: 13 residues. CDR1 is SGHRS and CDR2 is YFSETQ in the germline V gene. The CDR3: CASSLERVYGYTF. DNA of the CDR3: TGCGCCAGCAGCTTGGAGCGGGTCTATGGCTACACCTTC.

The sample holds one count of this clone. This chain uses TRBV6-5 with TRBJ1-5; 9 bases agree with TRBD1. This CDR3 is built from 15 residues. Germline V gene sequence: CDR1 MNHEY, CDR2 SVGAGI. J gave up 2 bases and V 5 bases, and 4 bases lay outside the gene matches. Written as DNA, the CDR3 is TGTGCCAGCAGTCCCCGGGACAGGGGCAATCAGCCCCAGCATTTT. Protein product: CASSPRDRGNQPQHF.

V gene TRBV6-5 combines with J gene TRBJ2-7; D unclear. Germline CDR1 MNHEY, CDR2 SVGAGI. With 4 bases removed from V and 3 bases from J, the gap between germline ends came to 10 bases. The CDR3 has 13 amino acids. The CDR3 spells CASSWQASYEQYF. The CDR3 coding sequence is TGTGCCAGCAGTTGGCAGGCGAGCTACGAGCAGTACTTC.

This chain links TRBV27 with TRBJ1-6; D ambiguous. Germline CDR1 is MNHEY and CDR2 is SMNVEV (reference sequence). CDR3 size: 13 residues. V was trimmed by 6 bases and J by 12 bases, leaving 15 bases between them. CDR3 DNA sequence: TGTGCCAGCAGGCCCGGGTCTCAGAGACCCCTCCACTTT. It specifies CASRPGSQRPLHF.

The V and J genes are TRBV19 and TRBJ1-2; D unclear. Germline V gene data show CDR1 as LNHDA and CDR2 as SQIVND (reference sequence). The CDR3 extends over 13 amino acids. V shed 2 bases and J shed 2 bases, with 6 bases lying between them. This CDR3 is CASSIHINYGYTF. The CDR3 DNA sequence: TGTGCCAGTAGTATACACATCAACTATGGCTACACCTTC.